The 18 T cell receptor beta chains below come from one sample, sequenced in a study of OX40 agonist ivuxolimab in advanced cancers. Sequenced by immunoSEQ multiplex PCR; TCRdb stores in-frame clones only, minus some. The table includes some 54,000 clones, roughly nine tenths detected once. The source material was CD4+ or CD8+ T cells sorted from blood, sampled in a trial of the OX40 agonist ivuxolimab. The source of these receptors is an adult with an advanced solid tumor such as melanoma, head and neck, liver or kidney cancer.

Here the CDR3 DNA reads TGTGCCAGCAGCCCAGGGGTCCGGGATGCGATTGAAGCTTTCTTT. Protein sequence: CASSPGVRDAIEAFF. The chain uses TRBV11-2 and TRBJ1-1, with D possibly TRBD1 on 6 matching bases. The CDR3 length is 15 residues. Germline CDR1 and CDR2: SGHAT and FQNNGV. V lost 5 bases, J lost 7 bases, and 20 bases lay in between.

The rearrangement uses TRBV6-1 and TRBJ2-3; 9 positions agree with TRBD2. The germline V gene encodes CDR1 MNHNS and CDR2 SASEGT. J was trimmed by 2 bases and V by 3 bases; bases with no gene match: 18. This CDR3 comprises 20 residues. The CDR3 DNA reads TGTGCCAGCAGTGACCCCATAGCGGGGGAGACGGAAACTTTCACAGATACGCAGTATTTT. This encodes CASSDPIAGETETFTDTQYF.

The chain combines TRBV27 with TRBJ2-2, with TRBD2 as a possible D gene (5 bases). This CDR3 is 15 amino acids long. Germline lookup yields CDR1 MNHEY and CDR2 SMNVEV (reference sequence). The V end was cut by 2 bases, the J end by 9 bases, with 16 bases between. The CDR3 spells CASSLTGELSWELFF. CDR3 in DNA: TGTGCCAGCAGTTTAACCGGGGAGTTGTCGTGGGAGCTGTTTTTT.

The chain uses TRBV5-1 and TRBJ2-7; D might be TRBD1 or TRBD2, each matching 9 bases. CDR1 SGHRS and CDR2 YFSETQ come from the germline V gene. The V end lost 4 bases, the J end lost 3 bases, and 29 bases lay between the germline ends. The CDR3 runs to 19 residues. Here the CDR3 reads CASSLAGGTGRLRIYEQYF. The CDR3 DNA sequence: TGCGCCAGCAGCCTGGCGGGGGGGACAGGGAGACTCAGAATCTACGAGCAGTACTTC. The whole variable domain, remainder taken from reference TRBV5-1 and TRBJ2-7, is KAGVTQTPRYLIKTRGQQVTLSCSPISGHRSVSWYQQTPGQGLQFLFEYFSETQRNKGNFPGRFSGRQFSNSRSEMNVSTLELGDSALYLCASSLAGGTGRLRIYEQYFGPGTRLTVT.

The V and J genes are TRBV27 and TRBJ2-3; 13 bases fit TRBD2. V shed 1 base, J shed 2 bases, and the junction held 3 bases outside the gene matches. The germline gives CDR1 MNHEY, CDR2 SMNVEV (reference sequence). This CDR3 has 17 residues. This CDR3 is CASSLLGLAGDTDTQYF. CDR3 nucleotides: TGTGCCAGCAGTTTATTAGGACTAGCGGGGGACACAGATACGCAGTATTTT.

The gene calls are TRBV27 and TRBJ2-2; the D is unclear. V lost 4 bases, J lost 4 bases, and 7 bases lay in between. In germline, CDR1 is MNHEY, CDR2 SMNVEV (reference sequence). The CDR3 contains 13 residues. This CDR3 reads CASSSVGTGELFF. The CDR3 bases are TGTGCCAGCAGTTCTGTGGGCACCGGGGAGCTGTTTTTT.

The CDR3 nucleotides are TGTGCCAGCAGCTTGGCCGCGGCCCCGGGAGAGACCCAGTACTTC. Its protein product is CASSLAAAPGETQYF. The chain recombines TRBV5-6 with TRBJ2-5; D is ambiguous. Germline CDR1 is SGHDT and CDR2 is YYEEEE. V was clipped by 0 bases and J by 4 bases, with 13 bases between them. CDR3 length: 15 residues.

The chain recombines TRBV7-6 with TRBJ2-3; 15 bases fit TRBD2. Germline V gene sequence: CDR1 SGHVS, CDR2 FNYEAQ. Trimming took 5 bases from V and 6 from J; bases not matched to a gene: 3. The CDR3 length is 15 residues. The CDR3 here is CASSRTSGGADTQYF. The CDR3 nucleotides are TGTGCCAGCAGCAGGACTAGCGGGGGGGCGGATACGCAGTATTTT.

V and J are TRBV19 and TRBJ1-1; no clear D gene. The germline V gene encodes CDR1 LNHDA and CDR2 SQIVND (reference sequence). V was clipped by 5 bases and J by 2 bases, with 12 bases between them. The CDR3 consists of 14 residues. As DNA, the CDR3 is TGTGCCAGTAGTTGGGGTGGGGAAAACACTGAAGCTTTCTTT. As protein: CASSWGGENTEAFF.

V gene TRBV4-3 combines with J gene TRBJ2-7; D might be TRBD2 (5 bases). Between the trimmed V and J ends, which lost 3 bases and 0 bases, there was a span of 9 bases. The CDR3 consists of 14 residues. The germline gives CDR1 LGHNA, CDR2 YSLEER. In DNA form, the CDR3 reads TGCGCCAGCAGCCACGGACTTAGCTCCTACGAGCAGTACTTC. Amino acids: CASSHGLSSYEQYF.

This chain links TRBV29-1 with TRBJ1-1; D uncertain. Trimming cost V 1 base and J 4 bases, with 13 bases left between them. The CDR3 spans 14 residues. Germline CDR1 SQVTM, CDR2 ANQGSEA. DNA for the CDR3: TGCAGCGTTGAAGTCCGGATTGGAATCACTGAAGCTTTCTTT. Its translation: CSVEVRIGITEAFF.

The V call is TRBV4-3, the J call TRBJ2-1, with 12 positions matching TRBD2. Germline CDR1 reads LGHNA; CDR2 reads YSLEER. V trimming: 0 bases; J trimming: 9 bases; junction bases outside the gene matches: 6. The CDR3 contains 16 residues. The CDR3 coding sequence is TGCGCCAGCAGCCAAGACTCTAGCGGGGGGGCTTCTGAGCAGTTCTTC. Its protein is CASSQDSSGGASEQFF.

V is TRBV4-1 and J is TRBJ2-7, with a possible D match to TRBD2 (6 bases). The CDR3 is 13 amino acids. Deletions cut 2 bases from V and 2 bases from J, with 7 bases between. CDR1 is MGHRA, CDR2 YSYEKL, per germline. Written as DNA, the CDR3 is TGCGCCAGCAGCCAACCGGGGGCCTACGAGCAGTACTTC. It codes for CASSQPGAYEQYF.

J is TRBJ1-1 and V is TRBV6-1, with TRBD1 identical over 7 bases. The junction had 6 bases not matched to a gene; V was cut back by 8 bases and J by 0 bases. CDR3 length: 14 residues. Germline CDR1 and CDR2: MNHNS and SASEGT. The CDR3 loop is CASPPTGLNTEAFF. The CDR3, as DNA: TGTGCCAGCCCTCCGACAGGGCTGAACACTGAAGCTTTCTTT.

CDR3 coding DNA: TGTGCCACCAGCAGAGATAATGCTCAGCCCCAGCATTTT. Its translation: CATSRDNAQPQHF. The chain uses TRBV15 and TRBJ1-5; D remains unclear. Germline V gene data show CDR1 as LNHNV and CDR2 as YYDKDF (reference sequence). Deletions cut 0 bases from V and 6 bases from J, with 6 bases between. The CDR3 runs 13 residues.

This clone is a singleton in its sample. The rearrangement joins TRBV30 to TRBJ1-2, with a tentative D call TRBD1 (5 bases). The CDR3 runs to 13 residues. The germline CDR1 and CDR2 sequences are GTSNPN and SVGIG (reference sequence). CDR3 sequence (DNA): TGTGCTCTTTACCTACCCGGGACCTATGGCTACACCTTC. Its protein is CALYLPGTYGYTF.

This chain uses TRBV10-3 with TRBJ1-1, with 9 bases matching TRBD1. The junction had 2 bases not matched to a gene; V was cut back by 4 bases and J by 5 bases. CDR3 size: 13 residues. Germline CDR1 ENHRY, CDR2 SYGVKD. CDR3 DNA sequence: TGTGCCATCAGTGGCGGACAGGGGACTGAAGCTTTCTTT. Translation: CAISGGQGTEAFF.

This clone was seen a single time. V and J are TRBV15 and TRBJ2-2; D is unresolved. Germline loops: CDR1 LNHNV, CDR2 YYDKDF (reference sequence). The CDR3 contains 17 residues. V was trimmed by 0 bases and J by 2 bases, leaving 13 bases between them. The CDR3 sequence is CATSRDSGTVNTGELFF. The CDR3 bases are TGTGCCACCAGCAGAGATTCTGGCACGGTAAACACCGGGGAGCTGTTTTTT.